This T cell receptor beta chain was documented in a study of response to subunit inactivated influenza vaccine. Overall study results and limits: Every seasonal influenza vaccination brings in few new T cells, the authors suggested.

This clonotype was seen a few times. Its antigen remains unknown. Trimming removed 2 bases from V and 4 bases from J; junction bases left unmatched: 3. The CDR3 has 14 amino acids. Germline V gene lookup returns CDR1 SGHRS and CDR2 YFSETQ. One entry per CDR3 protein results from TCRdb running MiXCR on the RT-PCR reads. The table lists 150,000 or so distinct CDR3 sequences, over 8.5% of them singletons. This TCR was sampled from a man aged 50 to 69 who received an inactivated influenza vaccine. This specimen was CD8+ T cells sorted from PBMCs, taken less than 30 months after vaccination. V gene TRBV5-1 combines with J gene TRBJ2-7, with 10 bases that match TRBD1. The CDR3 sequence: CASSFGTGEYEQYF. In DNA, the CDR3 is TGCGCCAGCAGCTTTGGGACAGGGGAATACGAGCAGTACTTC.